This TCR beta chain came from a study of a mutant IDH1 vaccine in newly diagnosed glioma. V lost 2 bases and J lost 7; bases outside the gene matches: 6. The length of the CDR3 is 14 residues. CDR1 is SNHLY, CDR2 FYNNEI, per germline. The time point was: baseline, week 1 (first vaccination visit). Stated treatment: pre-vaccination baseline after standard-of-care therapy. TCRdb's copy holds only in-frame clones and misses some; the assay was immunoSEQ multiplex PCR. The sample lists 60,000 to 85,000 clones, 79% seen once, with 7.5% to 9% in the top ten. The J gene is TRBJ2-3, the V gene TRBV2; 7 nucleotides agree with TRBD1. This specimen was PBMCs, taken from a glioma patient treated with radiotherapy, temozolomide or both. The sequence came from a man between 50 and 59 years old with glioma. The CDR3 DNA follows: TGTGCCAGCAGTGAACGGGACAGAGGACATACGCAGTATTTT. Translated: CASSERDRGHTQYF.